The subject of this entry is one T cell receptor (beta chain). Its cognate antigen is unknown. The CDR3 length is 15 residues. The ends were cut back, 2 bases at V and 6 bases at J, with 16 bases in the middle. Per germline, CDR1 MNHEY and CDR2 SVGAGI. These data originate in a study of Ad26.COV2.S vaccination and SARS-CoV-2 variants. Findings of the study overall: Reportedly, spike-specific CD8+ and CD4+ T cell responses achieved substantial breadth once vaccination had taken place. Vaccine recipients posted higher spike-specific TCR breadth than their placebo counterparts.

Profiled with immunoSEQ multiplex PCR; TCRdb holds only in-frame clones, not every one. The sample carries over 85,000 clones, around 80% recorded once. The chain uses TRBV6-5 and TRBJ1-1; the D gene is possibly TRBD1 (5 bases). This sequence was found in a human donor who had recovered from COVID-19. This specimen consisted of peripheral blood, obtained after recovery from COVID-19. This CDR3 reads CASSYPQGGEAEAFF. As DNA, the CDR3 is TGTGCCAGCAGTTACCCCCAGGGAGGGGAGGCTGAAGCTTTCTTT.